These T cell receptor beta chains were read from a single sample in a study of blood T cells in healthy people across ages. TCRdb passed the 5' RACE reads through MiXCR, listing each CDR3 protein once. This sample carries 850,000 to 1,100,000 distinct CDR3 sequences, 35% to 40% of them seen once, and the ten largest clones take around 12%. Specimen: blood. The source of these receptors is a man aged 18 to 30 in good health. The CDR3 runs from the conserved cysteine through the conserved F or W. A D gene is named only where the DNA matches it firmly. Expanded clones get a size class; other rows say once, few or many, or leave the size out.

V	size	D	J	CDR3	DNA
TRBV12-3/TRBV12-4	.	TRBD1	TRBJ1-6	CAGQTGNRLPLHF	TGTGCCGGACAGACAGGGAACAGATTACCCCTCCACTTT
TRBV7-2	few	TRBD2	TRBJ2-7	CASSTRTSGGYEQYF	TGTGCCAGCAGCACCCGGACTAGCGGGGGCTACGAGCAGTACTTC
TRBV7-9	few	.	TRBJ2-1	CASSSNMGGGAYYNEQFF	TGTGCCAGCAGCTCAAATATGGGAGGCGGGGCCTATTACAATGAGCAGTTCTTC
TRBV24-1	.	TRBD1	TRBJ2-3	CATSNPGQANTQYF	TGTGCCACCAGTAATCCGGGACAGGCAAATACGCAGTATTTT
TRBV6-5	few	TRBD1	TRBJ2-1	CASSYTDRGLREQFF	TGTGCCAGCAGTTACACGGACAGGGGATTAAGGGAGCAGTTCTTC
TRBV12-3/TRBV12-4	.	.	TRBJ2-3	CASKGPGSTDTQYF	TGTGCCAGTAAGGGCCCCGGGAGCACAGATACGCAGTATTTT
TRBV7-6	.	TRBD2	TRBJ2-3	CASSSPSSSGGHLSTDTQYF	TGTGCCAGCAGCTCCCCTTCTTCCAGCGGGGGGCACCTAAGCACAGATACGCAGTATTTT
TRBV7-3	.	.	TRBJ2-6	CASSIGLGANVLTF	TGTGCCAGCAGTATAGGGTTAGGGGCCAACGTCCTGACTTTC
TRBV7-2	few	TRBD2	TRBJ2-3	CASSLLLIRLAGATQYF	TGTGCCAGCAGCTTACTCTTAATCCGGCTAGCGGGCGCTACGCAGTATTTT
TRBV7-9	.	.	TRBJ2-5	CASSPPRGLETQYF	TGTGCCAGCAGCCCACCCCGGGGCTTGGAGACCCAGTACTTC
TRBV12-3/TRBV12-4	few	.	TRBJ1-2	CASSLTDRWIYGYTF	TGTGCCAGCAGCCTCACGGATCGGTGGATTTATGGCTACACCTTC
TRBV7-2	.	.	TRBJ2-7	CAIQKQGNPYEQYF	TGTGCCATCCAAAAACAGGGAAACCCCTACGAGCAGTACTTC
TRBV27	once	TRBD1	TRBJ1-2	CASSQGQGILNYGYTF	TGTGCCAGCAGTCAAGGACAGGGGATATTAAACTATGGCTACACCTTC
TRBV20-1	.	.	TRBJ1-1	CSAGDQRGTTEAFF	TGCAGTGCTGGAGATCAAAGGGGGACAACTGAAGCTTTCTTT
TRBV9	few	TRBD1	TRBJ1-2	CASSQSTGWSYTF	TGTGCCAGCAGTCAATCGACAGGGTGGAGCTACACCTTC
TRBV12-5	.	.	TRBJ2-7	CASGLAPRAHYEQYF	TGTGCTAGTGGTTTGGCTCCCCGGGCACACTACGAGCAGTACTTC
TRBV18	few	.	TRBJ2-1	CASSPQQGAILSYNEQFF	TGTGCCAGCTCACCACAGCAGGGTGCTATTCTCTCTTACAATGAGCAGTTCTTC
TRBV2	many	TRBD2	TRBJ2-3	CASSESLAVSTDTQYF	TGTGCCAGCAGTGAATCGCTAGCGGTGTCCACAGATACGCAGTATTTT
TRBV7-2	.	.	TRBJ1-2	CASSLLGESDGYTF	TGTGCCAGCAGCTTGTTAGGGGAGTCCGATGGCTACACCTTC
TRBV5-1	few	.	TRBJ2-7	CASSLGLHLEEQYF	TGCGCCAGCAGCTTAGGCCTACACCTGGAGGAGCAGTACTTC
TRBV20-1	many	TRBD2	TRBJ2-7	CSARPLAGTPTAYEQYF	TGCAGTGCTCGCCCACTAGCGGGGACTCCGACCGCCTACGAGCAGTACTTC
TRBV4-2	few	TRBD2	TRBJ2-7	CASSQVLAGDYNEQYF	TGTGCCAGCAGCCAAGTACTAGCGGGGGACTACAATGAGCAGTACTTC
TRBV7-2	.	.	TRBJ2-5	CASSCPLLDLRKQYF	TGTGCCAGCAGCTGTCCCCTTTTGGACCTTCGGAAGCAGTACTTC
TRBV12-3/TRBV12-4	.	.	TRBJ2-1	CASSFEDGNTWDYNEQFF	TGTGCCAGCAGTTTCGAGGACGGGAATACTTGGGACTACAATGAGCAGTTCTTC
TRBV4-1	.	.	TRBJ1-5	CASSQSREGFSPPQHF	TGCGCCAGCAGCCAATCGAGGGAAGGGTTCAGTCCGCCCCAGCATTTT
TRBV20-1	few	.	TRBJ2-3	CSARDLILASTDTQYF	TGCAGTGCTAGAGATCTTATCCTAGCCTCCACAGATACGCAGTATTTT
TRBV7-2	.	.	TRBJ1-4	CASSRGLVNEKLFF	TGTGCCAGCAGCCGAGGGTTGGTTAATGAAAAACTGTTTTTT
TRBV24-1	.	.	TRBJ2-3	CATSDLTTDTQYF	TGTGCCACCAGTGACCTAACCACAGATACGCAGTATTTT
TRBV4-3	.	.	TRBJ1-2	CASSQAFDTPQKGYTF	TGCGCCAGCAGCCAAGCTTTCGACACCCCACAGAAAGGCTACACCTTC
TRBV10-3	many	TRBD1	TRBJ1-4	CAIRRDRFGEKLFF	TGTGCCATCCGTCGGGACAGATTCGGAGAAAAACTGTTTTTT
TRBV7-2	few	.	TRBJ2-3	CASSLAVYGGSTDTQYF	TGTGCCAGCAGCTTAGCCGTATATGGCGGAAGCACAGATACGCAGTATTTT
TRBV12-3/TRBV12-4	.	.	TRBJ1-1	CASSFTGGGAFF	TGTGCCAGCAGTTTTACCGGGGGGGGAGCTTTCTTT
TRBV7-2	few	TRBD1	TRBJ2-7	CASSLATGTGDTEQYF	TGTGCCAGCAGCTTAGCCACCGGGACAGGGGATACAGAGCAGTACTTC
TRBV20-1	.	.	TRBJ1-1	CSASSGAADTEAFF	TGCAGTGCTAGTTCGGGGGCGGCGGACACTGAAGCTTTCTTT
TRBV10-3	few	.	TRBJ1-2	CAISESMDMPNYGYTF	TGTGCCATCAGTGAGTCGATGGACATGCCTAACTATGGCTACACCTTC
TRBV20-1	.	TRBD2	TRBJ2-1	CSAPAGDDNEQFF	TGCAGTGCTCCGGCGGGGGATGACAATGAGCAGTTCTTC
TRBV4-3	many	.	TRBJ2-3	CASSQDLPDTQYF	TGCGCCAGCAGCCAAGATCTTCCAGATACGCAGTATTTT
TRBV2	few	.	TRBJ1-6	CASTALDSWRSSPLHF	TGTGCCAGCACTGCCCTGGACAGTTGGAGGAGTTCACCCCTCCACTTT
TRBV3-1	.	.	TRBJ1-5	CASSQEKGAQPQHF	TGTGCCAGCAGCCAAGAGAAGGGTGCTCAGCCCCAGCATTTT
TRBV20-1	few	TRBD1	TRBJ1-1	CSAYPRDRAWAEAFF	TGCAGTGCTTACCCCCGGGACAGGGCTTGGGCTGAAGCTTTCTTT
TRBV2	.	.	TRBJ1-1	CASNGGAFF	TGTGCCAGCAACGGGGGAGCTTTCTTT
TRBV5-1	once	.	TRBJ2-5	CASSSYWTTSIQETQYF	TGCGCCAGCAGCTCCTACTGGACAACCTCCATCCAAGAGACCCAGTACTTC
TRBV14	few	TRBD2	TRBJ2-3	CASSRIAGGIIDTQYF	TGTGCCAGCAGCCGAATAGCGGGGGGCATAATAGATACGCAGTATTTT
TRBV6-1	.	.	TRBJ2-5	CASSEPGTIEETQYF	TGTGCCAGCAGTGAACCCGGGACAATTGAAGAGACCCAGTACTTC
TRBV12-3/TRBV12-4	few	.	TRBJ1-1	CASSLGQRGDTEAFF	TGTGCCAGCAGTTTAGGACAGCGGGGGGACACTGAAGCTTTCTTT
TRBV7-2	many	TRBD2	TRBJ2-1	CASSLAGNSYNEQFF	TGTGCCAGCAGCCTAGCGGGGAACTCCTACAATGAGCAGTTCTTC
TRBV6-5	few	TRBD1	TRBJ1-6	CASSFTGVGSPLHF	TGTGCCAGCAGTTTTACAGGGGTTGGTTCACCCCTCCACTTT
TRBV12-3/TRBV12-4	few	.	TRBJ1-3	CASRPKVSGNTIYF	TGTGCCAGCCGACCTAAGGTCTCTGGAAACACCATATATTTT
TRBV20-1	.	.	TRBJ1-1	CSASRGRNTEAFF	TGCAGTGCTAGCAGGGGCCGAAACACTGAAGCTTTCTTT